The clone carrying this TCR beta chain has just a few counts. The antigen is unknown. The data belong to a study of identical twins. One entry per CDR3 protein results from TCRdb running MiXCR on the 5' RACE reads. The sample has about 260,000 distinct CDR3 sequences; 5.5% to 7% are singletons. Study results and limitations: Excess sharing between twins was weaker in beta out-of-frame sequences. The more abundant beta clonotypes in cord blood had fewer insertions, and memory repertoires did not show this.

This same sample was also part of a study on yellow fever vaccine responses in identical twins. Per that paper: On the reported evidence, twins' vaccine T cell responses seemed partly convergent and partly personalized.

This receptor was obtained from a woman under 30 in good health. The sequencing input was memory (CD45RO+) T cells sorted from blood.

Written as DNA, the CDR3 is TGTGCCAGCAGTTTTGACGGGAGGGCCTCCTACGAGCAGTACTTC. It translates to CASSFDGRASYEQYF. The chain has TRBV28 and TRBJ2-7; 8 bases map to TRBD2. Germline V gives CDR1 MDHEN, CDR2 SYDVKM. The CDR3 contains 15 residues. The V segment lost 3 bases and the J segment 0 bases; nucleotides outside the gene matches: 4. The entire variable domain, with the rest obtained from reference TRBV28 and TRBJ2-7, is as follows: DVKVTQSSRYLVKRTGEKVFLECVQDMDHENMFWYRQDPGLGLRLIYFSYDVKMKEKGDIPEGYSVSREKKERFSLILESASTNQTSMYLCASSFDGRASYEQYFGPGTRLTVT.